This entry describes one TCR beta chain. As yet, its antigen is unknown. Compared with germline, one end of the junction differs, possibly owing to a read error. The CDR3 covers 13 residues. Germline-derived CDR1 and CDR2 are SSHAT and FNYEAQ (reference sequence). This sample was taken from a study of PD-1 blockade in classical Hodgkin lymphoma. For the study at large: Patients got intravenous nivolumab 3 mg/kg every 2 weeks. Study-wide results and limits: A significant rise in TCR diversity by C4D1 was seen for CD4+ but not CD8+ cells. Nivolumab starters within 1 year of ASCT were excluded.

Autologous stem cell transplantation was followed by relapse in every patient, and brentuximab vedotin exposure varied. The protocol was immunoSEQ multiplex PCR, while the TCRdb copy is restricted to in-frame clones and leaves out a portion. The data show around 14,000 clones, with about 73% seen just once and about a quarter held by the top ten. The chain employs TRBV7-7 and TRBJ2-3; D ambiguous. Source: peripheral blood mononuclear cells (PBMCs), taken before the second cycle of nivolumab. The TCR sequence derives from a human donor with classical Hodgkin lymphoma. The CDR3 nucleotides read TGTGCTAGCAGCTTATCGCGCACAGATACGCAGTATTTT. The encoded protein is CASSLSRTDTQYF.